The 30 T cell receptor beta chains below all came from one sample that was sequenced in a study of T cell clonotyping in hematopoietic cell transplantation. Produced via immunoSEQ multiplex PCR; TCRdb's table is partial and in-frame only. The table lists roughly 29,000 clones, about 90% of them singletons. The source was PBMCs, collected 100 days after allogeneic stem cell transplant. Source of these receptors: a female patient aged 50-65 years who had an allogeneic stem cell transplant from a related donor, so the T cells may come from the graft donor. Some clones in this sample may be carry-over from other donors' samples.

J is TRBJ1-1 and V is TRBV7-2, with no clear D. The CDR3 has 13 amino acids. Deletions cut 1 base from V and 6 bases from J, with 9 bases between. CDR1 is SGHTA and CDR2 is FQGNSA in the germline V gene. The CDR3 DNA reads TGTGCCAGCAGCTTAGAGGGTAACTCTGAAGCTTTCTTT. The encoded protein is CASSLEGNSEAFF.

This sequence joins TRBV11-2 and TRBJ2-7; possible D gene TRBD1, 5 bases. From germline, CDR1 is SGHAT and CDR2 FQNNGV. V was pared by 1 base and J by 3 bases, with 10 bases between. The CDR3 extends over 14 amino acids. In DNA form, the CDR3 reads TGTGCCAGCAGCTTAGGGGCAGGGCTCTACGAGCAGTACTTC. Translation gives CASSLGAGLYEQYF.

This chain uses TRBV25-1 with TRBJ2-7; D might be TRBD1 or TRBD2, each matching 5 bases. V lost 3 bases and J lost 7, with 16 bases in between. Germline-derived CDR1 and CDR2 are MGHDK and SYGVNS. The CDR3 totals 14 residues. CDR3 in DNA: TGTGCCAGCAGTGAGTGGTCCGACAGAGGGGAGCAGTACTTC. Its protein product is CASSEWSDRGEQYF.

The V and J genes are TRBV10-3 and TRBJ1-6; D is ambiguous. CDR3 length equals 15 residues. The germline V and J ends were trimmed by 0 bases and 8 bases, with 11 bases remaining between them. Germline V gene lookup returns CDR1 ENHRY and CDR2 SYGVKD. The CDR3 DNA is TGTGCCATCAGTGAGTCAGGGCAGTCCCATTCACCCCTCCACTTT. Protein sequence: CAISESGQSHSPLHF.

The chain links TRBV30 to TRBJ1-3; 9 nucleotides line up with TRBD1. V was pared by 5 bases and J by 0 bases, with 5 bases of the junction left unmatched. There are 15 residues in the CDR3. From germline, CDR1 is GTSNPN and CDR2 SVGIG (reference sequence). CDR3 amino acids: CAWDTGGNSGNTIYF. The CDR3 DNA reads TGTGCCTGGGATACAGGGGGCAACTCTGGAAACACCATATATTTT.

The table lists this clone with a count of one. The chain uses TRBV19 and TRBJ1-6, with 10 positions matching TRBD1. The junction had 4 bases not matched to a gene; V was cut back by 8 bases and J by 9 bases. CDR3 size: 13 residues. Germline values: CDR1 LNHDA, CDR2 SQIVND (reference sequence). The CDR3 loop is CASDGTGVSPLHF. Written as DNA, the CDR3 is TGTGCCAGTGATGGGACAGGGGTTTCACCCCTCCACTTT.

DNA of the CDR3: TGTGCCAGAAGCTGGGTCTCGAGACAGGGGAACTATGGCTACACCTTC. Translation: CARSWVSRQGNYGYTF. J is TRBJ1-2 and V is TRBV5-3; 8 positions agree with TRBD1. TRBV5-3 is an open reading frame whose function is uncertain. The trim removed 3 bases at V and 2 bases at J, leaving 9 bases unmatched. This CDR3 spans 16 amino acids.

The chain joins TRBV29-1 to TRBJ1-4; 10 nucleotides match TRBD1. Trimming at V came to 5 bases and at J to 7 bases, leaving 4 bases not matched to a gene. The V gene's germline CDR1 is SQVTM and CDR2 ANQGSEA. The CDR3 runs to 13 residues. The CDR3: CSVWDRGFEKLFF. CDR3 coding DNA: TGCAGCGTTTGGGACAGGGGATTTGAAAAACTGTTTTTT. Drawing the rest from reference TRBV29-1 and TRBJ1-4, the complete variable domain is SAVISQKPSRDICQRGTSLTIQCQVDSQVTMMFWYRQQPGQSLTLIATANQGSEATYESGFVIDKFPISRPNLTFSTLTVSNMSPEDSSIYLCSVWDRGFEKLFFGSGTQLSVL.

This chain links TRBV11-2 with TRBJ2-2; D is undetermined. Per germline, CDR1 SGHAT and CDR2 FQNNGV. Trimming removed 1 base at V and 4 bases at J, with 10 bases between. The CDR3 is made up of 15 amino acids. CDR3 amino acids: CASSLVGVGTGELFF. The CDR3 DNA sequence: TGTGCCAGCAGCTTAGTTGGTGTCGGCACCGGGGAGCTGTTTTTT.

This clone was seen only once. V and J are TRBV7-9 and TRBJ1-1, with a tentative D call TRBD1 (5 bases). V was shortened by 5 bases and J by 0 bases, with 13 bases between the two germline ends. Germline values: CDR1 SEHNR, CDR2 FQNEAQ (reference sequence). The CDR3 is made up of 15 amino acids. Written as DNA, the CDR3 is TGTGCCAGCAGCCCCGACGGGACGGTGAACACTGAAGCTTTCTTT. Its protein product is CASSPDGTVNTEAFF.

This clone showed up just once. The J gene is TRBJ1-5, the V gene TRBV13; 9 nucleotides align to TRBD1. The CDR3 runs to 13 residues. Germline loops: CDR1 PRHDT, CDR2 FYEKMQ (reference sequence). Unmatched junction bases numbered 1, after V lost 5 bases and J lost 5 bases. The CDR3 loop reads CASSRTGDQPQHF. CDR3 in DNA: TGTGCCAGCAGCCGGACAGGGGATCAGCCCCAGCATTTT.

Here the CDR3 DNA reads TGTGCCAGCAGCTCGCCCCACCTGAACACTGAAGCTTTCTTT. Protein: CASSSPHLNTEAFF. The genes are TRBV7-9 and TRBJ1-1; D is unresolved. Between the trimmed V and J ends, which lost 4 bases and 0 bases, there was a span of 9 bases. Looked up from germline, CDR1 is SEHNR and CDR2 is FQNEAQ (reference sequence). There are 14 residues in the CDR3.

CDR3: CAWSTYNTGELFF. In DNA, the CDR3 is TGTGCCTGGAGTACCTATAACACCGGGGAGCTGTTTTTT. The V call is TRBV30, the J call TRBJ2-2; D gene uncertain. The V gene lost 2 bases and the J gene lost 2 bases, with 6 bases spanning the gap. This CDR3 spans 13 amino acids. Germline V gene sequence: CDR1 GTSNPN, CDR2 SVGIG (reference sequence). The entire variable domain, with the rest obtained from reference TRBV30 and TRBJ2-2, is as follows: SQTIHQWPATLVQPVGSPLSLECTVEGTSNPNLYWYRQAAGRGLQLLFYSVGIGQISSEVPQNLSASRPQDRQFILSSKKLLLSDSGFYLCAWSTYNTGELFFGEGSRLTVL.

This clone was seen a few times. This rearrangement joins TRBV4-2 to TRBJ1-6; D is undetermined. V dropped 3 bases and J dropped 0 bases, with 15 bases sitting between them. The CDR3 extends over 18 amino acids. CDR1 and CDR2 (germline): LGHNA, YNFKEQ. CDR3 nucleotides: TGTGCCAGCAGCCAGACGGTGGTTCAGAGCTCCTATAATTCACCCCTCCACTTT. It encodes CASSQTVVQSSYNSPLHF.

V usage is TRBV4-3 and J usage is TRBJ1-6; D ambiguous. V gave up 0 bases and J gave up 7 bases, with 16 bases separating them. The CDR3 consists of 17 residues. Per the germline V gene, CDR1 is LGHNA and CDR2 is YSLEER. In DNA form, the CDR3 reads TGCGCCAGCAGCCAAGATTTGATCCCTGGGATGAATTCACCCCTCCACTTT. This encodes CASSQDLIPGMNSPLHF.

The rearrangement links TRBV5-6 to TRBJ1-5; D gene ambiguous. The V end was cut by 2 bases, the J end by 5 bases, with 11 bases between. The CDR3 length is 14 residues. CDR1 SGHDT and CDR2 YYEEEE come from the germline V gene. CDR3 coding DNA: TGTGCCAGCAGCTTTCACGGGTTTCATCAGCCCCAGCATTTT. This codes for CASSFHGFHQPQHF. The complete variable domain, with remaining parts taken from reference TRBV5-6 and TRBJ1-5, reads DAGVTQSPTHLIKTRGQQVTLRCSPKSGHDTVSWYQQALGQGPQFIFQYYEEEERQRGNFPDRFSGHQFPNYSSELNVNALLLGDSALYLCASSFHGFHQPQHFGDGTRLSIL.

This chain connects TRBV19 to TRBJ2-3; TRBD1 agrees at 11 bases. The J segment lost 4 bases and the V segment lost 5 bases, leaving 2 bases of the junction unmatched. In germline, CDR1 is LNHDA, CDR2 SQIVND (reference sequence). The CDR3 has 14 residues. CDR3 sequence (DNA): TGTGCCAGTAGTGAGGGACAGGGGGCAGATACGCAGTATTTT. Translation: CASSEGQGADTQYF.

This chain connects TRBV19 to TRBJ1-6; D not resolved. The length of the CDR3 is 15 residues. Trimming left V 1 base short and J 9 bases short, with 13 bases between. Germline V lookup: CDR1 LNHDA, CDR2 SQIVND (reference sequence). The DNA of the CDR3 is TGTGCCAGTAGTATAGTATTCGGTGGGTTTTCACCCCTCCACTTT. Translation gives CASSIVFGGFSPLHF.

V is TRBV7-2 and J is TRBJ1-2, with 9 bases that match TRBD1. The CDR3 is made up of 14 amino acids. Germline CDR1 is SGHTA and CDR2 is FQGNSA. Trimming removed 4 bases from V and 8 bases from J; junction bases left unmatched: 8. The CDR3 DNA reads TGTGCCAGCAGCTCAATGACAGGGGGAGGCGGCTACACCTTC. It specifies CASSSMTGGGGYTF.

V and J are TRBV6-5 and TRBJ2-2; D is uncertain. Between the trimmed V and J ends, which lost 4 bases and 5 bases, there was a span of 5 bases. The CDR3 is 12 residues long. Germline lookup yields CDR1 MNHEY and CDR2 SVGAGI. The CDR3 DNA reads TGTGCCAGCAGTTGGCAGACCGGGGAGCTGTTTTTT. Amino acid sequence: CASSWQTGELFF.

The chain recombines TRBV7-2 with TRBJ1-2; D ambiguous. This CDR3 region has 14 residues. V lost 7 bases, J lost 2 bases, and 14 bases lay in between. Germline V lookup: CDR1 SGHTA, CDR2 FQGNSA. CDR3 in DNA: TGTGCCAGCACCATAATGTACGCAAACTATGGCTACACCTTC. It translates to CASTIMYANYGYTF.

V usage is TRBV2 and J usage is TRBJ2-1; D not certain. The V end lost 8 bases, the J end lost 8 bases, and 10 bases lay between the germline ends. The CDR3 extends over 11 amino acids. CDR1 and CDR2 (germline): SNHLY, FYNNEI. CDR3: CASSQRDEQFF. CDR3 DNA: TGTGCCAGCTCTCAAAGGGATGAGCAGTTCTTC.

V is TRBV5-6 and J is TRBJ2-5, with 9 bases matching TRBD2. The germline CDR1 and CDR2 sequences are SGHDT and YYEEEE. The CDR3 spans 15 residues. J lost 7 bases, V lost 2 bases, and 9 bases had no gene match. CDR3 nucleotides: TGTGCCAGCAGCTTTATTAGCGGGGGCGGCGGGACCCAGTACTTC. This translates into CASSFISGGGGTQYF.

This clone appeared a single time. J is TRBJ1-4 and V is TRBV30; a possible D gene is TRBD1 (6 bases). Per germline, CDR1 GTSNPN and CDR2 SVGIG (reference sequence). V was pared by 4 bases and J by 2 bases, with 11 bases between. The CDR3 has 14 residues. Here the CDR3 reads CAWIRTGTNEKLFF. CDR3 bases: TGTGCCTGGATTCGTACAGGGACTAATGAAAAACTGTTTTTT.

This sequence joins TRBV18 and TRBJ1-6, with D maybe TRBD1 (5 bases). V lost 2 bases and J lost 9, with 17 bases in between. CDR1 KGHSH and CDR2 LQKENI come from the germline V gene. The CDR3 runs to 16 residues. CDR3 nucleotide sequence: TGTGCCAGCTCACCAACGGTGAAGGGGAGGTCTTCACCCCTCCACTTT. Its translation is CASSPTVKGRSSPLHF.

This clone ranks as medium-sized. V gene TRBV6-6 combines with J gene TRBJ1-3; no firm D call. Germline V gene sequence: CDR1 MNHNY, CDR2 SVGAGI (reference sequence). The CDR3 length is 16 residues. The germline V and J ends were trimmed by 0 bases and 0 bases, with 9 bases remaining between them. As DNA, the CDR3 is TGTGCCAGCAGTTACTCGAGCCAGGTCTCTGGAAACACCATATATTTT. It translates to CASSYSSQVSGNTIYF.

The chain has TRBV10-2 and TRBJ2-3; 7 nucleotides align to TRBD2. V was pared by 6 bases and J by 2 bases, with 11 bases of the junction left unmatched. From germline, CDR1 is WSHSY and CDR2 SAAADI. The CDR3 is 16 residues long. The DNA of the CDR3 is TGCGCCAGCAGGGGGTTCACAGCGGGGATCACAGATACGCAGTATTTT. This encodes CASRGFTAGITDTQYF.

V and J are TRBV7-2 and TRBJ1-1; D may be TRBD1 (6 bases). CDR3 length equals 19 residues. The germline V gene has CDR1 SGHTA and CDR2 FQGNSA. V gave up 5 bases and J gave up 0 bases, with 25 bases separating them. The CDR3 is CASSVRGIAYIGLNTEAFF. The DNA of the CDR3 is TGTGCCAGCAGCGTTAGGGGGATAGCATATATAGGATTGAACACTGAAGCTTTCTTT.

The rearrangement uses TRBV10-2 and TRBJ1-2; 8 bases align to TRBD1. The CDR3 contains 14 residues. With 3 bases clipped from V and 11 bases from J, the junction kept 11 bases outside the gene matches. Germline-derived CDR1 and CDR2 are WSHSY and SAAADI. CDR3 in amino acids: CASSEQGGAVVYTF. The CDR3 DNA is TGCGCCAGCAGTGAACAGGGGGGAGCGGTGGTATACACCTTC.

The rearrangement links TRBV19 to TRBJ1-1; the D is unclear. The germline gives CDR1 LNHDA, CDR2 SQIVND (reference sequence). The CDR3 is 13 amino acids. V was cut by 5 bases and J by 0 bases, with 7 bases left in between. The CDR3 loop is CASSFHLNTEAFF. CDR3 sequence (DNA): TGTGCCAGTAGTTTCCACCTGAACACTGAAGCTTTCTTT.